What follows describes a single TCR beta chain. These data belong to a study of shared clonotypes between healthy human individuals. Here immunoSEQ multiplex PCR was the method, and the copy in TCRdb shows in-frame clones only, minus some. The table lists 740,000 or so clones, 73% of them singletons, with around 2% in the top ten. The CDR3 totals 12 residues. Trimming shortened V by 5 bases and J by 4 bases, and 8 bases separated the two germline ends. Per germline, CDR1 SGHAT and CDR2 FQNNGV. This clonotype was obtained from a woman in her 30s in good health. V and J are TRBV11-2 and TRBJ1-2, with unresolved D. The specimen was memory CD4+ T cells sorted from blood. Noted subset: CD45RA-negative fraction. This CDR3 is CASSLLGYGYTF. The CDR3 DNA reads TGTGCCAGCAGCCTCTTGGGCTATGGCTACACCTTC.